Shown below are 3 T cell receptor beta chains from a single sample sequenced in a study of T cell changes during pregnancy in multiple sclerosis. Produced via immunoSEQ multiplex PCR; TCRdb's table is partial and in-frame only. The sample includes under 100,000 clones, about 94% seen only once; the top ten take 2% to 3%. This material consisted of peripheral blood, taken in the third trimester of pregnancy. The source is a female donor with multiple sclerosis, enrolled in a pregnancy study.

The sample holds one count of this clone. The J gene is TRBJ1-6, the V gene TRBV6-6; 7 bases map to TRBD1. The length of the CDR3 is 15 residues. Germline V gives CDR1 MNHNY, CDR2 SVGAGI (reference sequence). The ends lost 5 bases at V and 8 bases at J; junction bases unmatched: 9. The CDR3 spells CASSTLEGADSPLHF. The CDR3 DNA follows: TGTGCCAGCAGTACCCTTGAGGGGGCGGATTCACCCCTCCACTTT.

This chain joins TRBV9 and TRBJ2-2; D not certain. The germline V and J ends were trimmed by 4 bases and 0 bases, with 13 bases remaining between them. Germline CDR1 is SGDLS and CDR2 is YYNGEE. The CDR3 length is 16 residues. Written as DNA, the CDR3 is TGTGCCAGCAGCCCCTGGAGAGGAGCGAACACCGGGGAGCTGTTTTTT. Amino acids: CASSPWRGANTGELFF.

This chain connects TRBV30 to TRBJ2-2; D unresolved. The CDR3 sequence is 14 residues long. Germline V gene lookup returns CDR1 GTSNPN and CDR2 SVGIG (reference sequence). The V end was cut by 3 bases, the J end by 5 bases, with 13 bases between. Here the CDR3 DNA reads TGTGCCTGGAGGGCAGGTATAGAAACCGGGGAGCTGTTTTTT. Its translation: CAWRAGIETGELFF.